These 16 T cell receptor beta chains came from one sample sequenced in a study of blood T cell repertoires in COVID-19. Assay: immunoSEQ multiplex PCR; the TCRdb copy retains only in-frame clones and omits some. The sample has about 120,000 clones, 78% seen once. Source material: peripheral blood. The receptors here all came from a man aged 65 to 85 with acute or convalescent COVID-19.

The V gene is TRBV6-7, the J gene TRBJ1-2, with TRBD1 matching over 7 bases. TRBV6-7 is an ORF, with its function uncertain. The CDR3 is made up of 18 amino acids. Trimming at V came to 7 bases and at J to 8 bases, leaving 25 bases not matched to a gene. The CDR3 sequence is CASTNQPPGQPKILGYTF. CDR3 nucleotides: TGTGCCAGCACAAACCAGCCCCCGGGACAGCCTAAGATTCTAGGCTACACCTTC.

The rearrangement links TRBV7-2 to TRBJ1-1; TRBD1 matches at 9 bases. The CDR3 sequence is 15 residues long. Trimming cost V 5 bases and J 4 bases; bases outside gene matches: 8. Per germline, CDR1 SGHTA and CDR2 FQGNSA. In DNA, the CDR3 is TGTGCCAGCAGCCCACAGGGGGCGATGGTCACTGAAGCTTTCTTT. This codes for CASSPQGAMVTEAFF.

The chain uses TRBV4-2 and TRBJ2-3, with 9 bases lining up with TRBD2. This CDR3 comprises 17 residues. With V trimmed by 4 bases and J by 0 bases, 8 bases remained unmatched. Germline CDR1 LGHNA, CDR2 YNFKEQ. DNA for the CDR3: TGTGCCAGCAGCCGCCTTAGCGGGGGCCTAAGCACAGATACGCAGTATTTT. It is translated as CASSRLSGGLSTDTQYF.

The gene calls are TRBV19 and TRBJ1-2; possibly TRBD1 for D (6 bases). In germline, CDR1 is LNHDA, CDR2 SQIVND (reference sequence). CDR3 length equals 13 residues. Trimming pared 6 bases from V and 4 bases from J, leaving 12 bases between. The CDR3 reads CASRRTATYGYTF. CDR3 nucleotide sequence: TGTGCCAGTAGAAGGACAGCAACCTATGGCTACACCTTC.

J is TRBJ1-1 and V is TRBV2; D remains unclear. Trimming took 7 bases from V and 0 from J, leaving 15 bases between them. In germline, CDR1 is SNHLY, CDR2 FYNNEI. This CDR3 contains 15 residues. The CDR3 spells CASTTGLFMNTEAFF. For the CDR3, the DNA is TGTGCCAGCACAACCGGGTTATTCATGAACACTGAAGCTTTCTTT.

The V and J genes are TRBV6-2 or TRBV6-3 and TRBJ1-1, with 7 bases identical to TRBD1. The CDR3 extends over 17 amino acids. Germline V lookup: CDR1 MNHEY, CDR2 SVGEGT. Germline trimming cut 6 bases from V and 1 base from J; bases unmatched to any gene: 14. The DNA of the CDR3 is TGTGCCAGCAGCCGACAGAACGACAGGGAGTGGAACACTGAAGCTTTCTTT. Translation gives CASSRQNDREWNTEAFF.

The chain has TRBV30 and TRBJ2-7; 15 bases map to TRBD2. With 1 base clipped from V and 4 bases from J, the junction kept 2 bases outside the gene matches. The CDR3 runs to 15 residues. Per germline, CDR1 GTSNPN and CDR2 SVGIG (reference sequence). The CDR3 is CAWSEGTSGGYEQYF. DNA of the CDR3: TGTGCCTGGAGTGAAGGGACTAGCGGGGGGTACGAGCAGTACTTC.

The chain couples TRBV19 to TRBJ2-3; 8 bases fit TRBD2. Per the germline V gene, CDR1 is LNHDA and CDR2 is SQIVND (reference sequence). CDR3 length: 17 residues. Germline trimming cut 6 bases from V and 2 bases from J; bases unmatched to any gene: 13. Here the CDR3 DNA reads TGTGCCAGTAGCTCAATTCGGGGGGGGGACCCCACAGATACGCAGTATTTT. This encodes CASSSIRGGDPTDTQYF.

The chain uses TRBV12-5 and TRBJ2-2; 9 bases align to TRBD2. The CDR3 has 15 amino acids. Germline CDR1 is LGHNT and CDR2 is FRNRAP. Trimming removed 2 bases from V and 9 bases from J; junction bases left unmatched: 7. CDR3 DNA: TGTGCTAGTGGTTTGCCCTGGACTAGCGATTGGGAGCTGTTTTTT. It specifies CASGLPWTSDWELFF.

This clone was detected ten times or more. The sample contains more than one DNA sequence encoding this CDR3. This chain uses TRBV6-5 with TRBJ2-2, with D hard to call. This CDR3 region has 13 residues. The V and J ends lost 0 bases and 4 bases respectively, with 3 bases between them. Germline V CDR1 and CDR2: MNHEY, SVGAGI. Here the CDR3 reads CASSYSSTGELFF. The CDR3 DNA is TGTGCCAGCAGTTACTCTAGCACCGGGGAGCTGTTTTTT.

This sequence joins TRBV5-4 and TRBJ1-1, with a weak D call TRBD1 (5 bases). V was trimmed by 0 bases and J by 7 bases, leaving 16 bases between them. Germline loops: CDR1 SGHNT, CDR2 YYREEE (reference sequence). The CDR3 spans 15 residues. The CDR3 DNA reads as TGTGCCAGCAGCTTGGGAGCAGGGAATCAAGGTGAAGCTTTCTTT. It specifies CASSLGAGNQGEAFF. Variable domain in full (rest from reference TRBV5-4 and TRBJ1-1): ETGVTQSPTHLIKTRGQQVTLRCSSQSGHNTVSWYQQALGQGPQFIFQYYREEENGRGNFPPRFSGLQFPNYSSELNVNALELDDSALYLCASSLGAGNQGEAFFGQGTRLTVV.

The chain is built from TRBV6-6 and TRBJ1-2; 9 nucleotides align to TRBD1. Trimming removed 6 bases from V and 3 bases from J; junction bases left unmatched: 5. The length of the CDR3 is 14 residues. Germline V gene sequence: CDR1 MNHNY, CDR2 SVGAGI (reference sequence). DNA of the CDR3: TGTGCCAGCAGGGGACAGGGCAAGTACTATGGCTACACCTTC. Translation: CASRGQGKYYGYTF.

The V and J genes are TRBV6-5 and TRBJ1-5; D is ambiguous. This CDR3 comprises 11 residues. Germline-derived CDR1 and CDR2 are MNHEY and SVGAGI. The V end lost 8 bases, the J end lost 7 bases, and 9 bases lay between the germline ends. The CDR3 DNA reads as TGTGCCAGCGGAACCGGGCAGCCCCAGCATTTT. As protein: CASGTGQPQHF.

This sequence joins TRBV19 and TRBJ1-5, with TRBD1 matching over 8 bases. CDR3 length: 13 amino acids. V was clipped by 7 bases and J by 7 bases; unmatched bases: 6. From germline, CDR1 is LNHDA and CDR2 SQIVND (reference sequence). CDR3 DNA: TGTGCCAGTAACGTCAGGGGGCCCCAGCCCCAGCATTTT. The encoded protein is CASNVRGPQPQHF.

The chain carries TRBV19 and TRBJ1-3, with 7 bases lining up with TRBD1. Germline V gene lookup returns CDR1 LNHDA and CDR2 SQIVND (reference sequence). This CDR3 is built from 19 residues. Germline trimming cut 6 bases from V and 0 bases from J; bases unmatched to any gene: 17. CDR3 in amino acids: CASSLSIQTGYHSGNTIYF. In DNA, the CDR3 is TGTGCCAGTAGCCTTTCAATCCAGACAGGGTATCACTCTGGAAACACCATATATTTT. The full variable domain, its missing parts supplied by reference TRBV19 and TRBJ1-3, is DGGITQSPKYLFRKEGQNVTLSCEQNLNHDAMYWYRQDPGQGLRLIYYSQIVNDFQKGDIAEGYSVSREKKESFPLTVTSAQKNPTAFYLCASSLSIQTGYHSGNTIYFGEGSWLTVV.

The gene calls are TRBV5-1 and TRBJ1-6, with 9 bases fitting TRBD1. Trimming at V came to 2 bases and at J to 10 bases, leaving 7 bases not matched to a gene. The germline V gene encodes CDR1 SGHRS and CDR2 YFSETQ. The CDR3 loop spans 15 amino acids. The CDR3 protein is CASSLGGQGRSPLHF. CDR3 DNA sequence: TGCGCCAGCAGCTTAGGGGGACAGGGTCGGTCACCCCTCCACTTT.